The T cell receptor (beta chain) described here comes from a study of blood T cell repertoires in COVID-19. TCRdb's copy holds only in-frame clones and misses some; the assay was immunoSEQ multiplex PCR. The sample has 300,000 to 450,000 clones; roughly 85% are singletons. CDR3 size: 15 residues. The germline V gene has CDR1 SGDLS and CDR2 YYNGEE. V lost 3 bases, J lost 0 bases, and 13 bases lay in between. The receptor was isolated from a woman under 30 with acute or convalescent COVID-19. The sample consisted of peripheral blood. The rearrangement joins TRBV9 to TRBJ2-7, with D possibly matching TRBD1 (6 bases). CDR3 sequence: CASSAQQGNSYEQYF. In DNA form, the CDR3 reads TGTGCCAGCAGCGCTCAACAGGGTAACTCCTACGAGCAGTACTTC.